The clone carrying this T cell receptor (beta chain) was observed a few times. Its specificity is unknown. TCRdb analysed the reads with MiXCR anew, one entry per CDR3 protein. The sample holds about 220,000 distinct CDR3 sequences; less than 50% are singletons and the top ten take around 64%. This sample stems from a study of T cell repertoires in cytomegalovirus infection. The CDR3 totals 15 residues. J gave up 8 bases and V 5 bases, and 11 bases lay outside the gene matches. CDR1 and CDR2 (germline): MNHEY, SMNVEV (reference sequence). Sequencing used CD8+ T cells from cultured PBMCs, obtained from culture after CMV antigen stimulation. V gene TRBV27 combines with J gene TRBJ2-2; 7 bases are shared with TRBD1. This receptor was obtained from a human donor in good health (CMV status not recorded). Some clones in this sample may be carry-over from other donors' samples. CDR3: CASSQFSARGGELFF. As DNA, the CDR3 is TGTGCCAGCAGTCAATTTAGCGCCAGGGGGGGGGAGCTGTTTTTT.